The 19 T cell receptor beta chains below come from one sample, sequenced in a study of blood T cell repertoires in COVID-19. The repertoire was sequenced with immunoSEQ multiplex PCR; TCRdb's copy has only in-frame clones and lacks some. The sample yields some 700,000 clones, approximately 90% seen once. Sample: peripheral blood. Receptors originate from a woman between 18 and 30 years old with acute or convalescent COVID-19.

The chain employs TRBV7-2 and TRBJ1-2; D not certain. The V gene's germline CDR1 is SGHTA and CDR2 FQGNSA. CDR3 size: 14 residues. The germline V and J ends were trimmed by 5 bases and 3 bases, with 13 bases remaining between them. The CDR3 DNA reads as TGTGCCAGCAGCAGCGGGCAGTCGGACTATGGCTACACCTTC. It encodes CASSSGQSDYGYTF.

The V and J genes are TRBV5-6 and TRBJ1-2; D is undetermined. Germline-derived CDR1 and CDR2 are SGHDT and YYEEEE. The CDR3 contains 13 residues. V was trimmed by 2 bases and J by 5 bases, leaving 10 bases between them. In nucleotides, the CDR3 is TGTGCCAGCAGCTTCAACAGCCGTTATGGCTACACCTTC. Translated: CASSFNSRYGYTF.

Only one count was recorded for this clone. The CDR3 loop is CASSSNRVNTEAFF. CDR3 nucleotide sequence: TGCGCCAGCAGCTCTAACAGGGTGAACACTGAAGCTTTCTTT. The V gene is TRBV5-1, the J gene TRBJ1-1, with D possibly matching TRBD1 (6 bases). V lost 3 bases and J lost 0, with 9 bases in between. The CDR3 is 14 residues long. The germline gives CDR1 SGHRS, CDR2 YFSETQ. The full variable domain, its missing parts supplied by reference TRBV5-1 and TRBJ1-1, is KAGVTQTPRYLIKTRGQQVTLSCSPISGHRSVSWYQQTPGQGLQFLFEYFSETQRNKGNFPGRFSGRQFSNSRSEMNVSTLELGDSALYLCASSSNRVNTEAFFGQGTRLTVV.

This clone was recorded only once. This sequence joins TRBV6-6 and TRBJ1-1; no firm D call. The germline gives CDR1 MNHNY, CDR2 SVGAGI (reference sequence). This CDR3 spans 14 amino acids. V lost 0 bases and J 4 bases, leaving 9 bases between the germline ends. For the CDR3, the DNA is TGTGCCAGCAGTTACTCGATGAGTAGCACTGAAGCTTTCTTT. As protein: CASSYSMSSTEAFF.

V gene TRBV5-4 combines with J gene TRBJ1-6; D perhaps matches TRBD1 (5 bases). Per the germline V gene, CDR1 is SGHNT and CDR2 is YYREEE (reference sequence). Between the trimmed V and J ends, which lost 0 bases and 10 bases, there was a span of 11 bases. This CDR3 contains 14 residues. The CDR3 DNA is TGTGCCAGCAGCTTGGAGGGGATACGGTCACCCCTCCACTTT. Translated: CASSLEGIRSPLHF.

The rearrangement joins TRBV15 to TRBJ1-1, with TRBD1 identical over 7 bases. CDR1 is LNHNV and CDR2 is YYDKDF in the germline V gene (reference sequence). J was trimmed by 0 bases and V by 0 bases; bases with no gene match: 7. The CDR3 runs 17 residues. CDR3: CATSRDYSGGMNTEAFF. The CDR3 DNA sequence: TGTGCCACCAGCAGAGACTACTCAGGGGGTATGAACACTGAAGCTTTCTTT.

The chain joins TRBV30 to TRBJ2-1, with TRBD2 matching over 7 bases. The CDR3 is 14 residues long. The ends lost 2 bases at V and 5 bases at J; junction bases unmatched: 6. Germline-derived CDR1 and CDR2 are GTSNPN and SVGIG (reference sequence). DNA for the CDR3: TGTGCCTGGAGTTATAGGACTAGGGACAATGAGCAGTTCTTC. Protein sequence: CAWSYRTRDNEQFF.

The CDR3: CASGPYRDRYGYTF. As DNA, the CDR3 is TGTGCCAGCGGTCCTTACAGGGACAGATATGGCTACACCTTC. The chain recombines TRBV6-5 with TRBJ1-2; 7 nucleotides line up with TRBD1. V was pared by 8 bases and J by 5 bases, with 11 bases of the junction left unmatched. The CDR3 spans 14 residues. Germline loops: CDR1 MNHEY, CDR2 SVGAGI.

This clone was counted between two and nine times. The chain recombines TRBV7-9 with TRBJ2-7, with TRBD1 matching 7 bases. J gave up 4 bases and V 0 bases, and 9 bases lay outside the gene matches. This CDR3 is 16 amino acids long. CDR1 and CDR2 (germline): SEHNR, FQNEAQ (reference sequence). In DNA form, the CDR3 reads TGTGCCAGCAGCTTAGCGTACGGGACAGAAATATACGAGCAGTACTTC. Its translation is CASSLAYGTEIYEQYF. The full variable domain, rest sourced from reference TRBV7-9 and TRBJ2-7, is DTGVSQNPRHKITKRGQNVTFRCDPISEHNRLYWYRQTLGQGPEFLTYFQNEAQLEKSRLLSDRFSAERPKGSFSTLEIQRTEQGDSAMYLCASSLAYGTEIYEQYFGPGTRLTVT.

The chain has TRBV6-2 or TRBV6-3 and TRBJ2-1; 11 nucleotides line up with TRBD2. The CDR3 spans 16 residues. CDR1 and CDR2 (germline): MNHEY, SVGEGT. V was pared by 2 bases and J by 4 bases, with 4 bases of the junction left unmatched. CDR3 residues: CASSYVGTSGYNEQFF. The CDR3 DNA sequence: TGTGCCAGCAGTTACGTCGGGACTAGCGGATACAATGAGCAGTTCTTC.

Written as DNA, the CDR3 is TGTGCCAGCAGTTTACGGTTGAGGGTTGAAGCTTTCTTT. Protein: CASSLRLRVEAFF. The genes are TRBV12-3 or TRBV12-4 and TRBJ1-1; D is uncertain. Trimming shortened V by 2 bases and J by 7 bases, and 11 bases separated the two germline ends. The CDR3 consists of 13 residues.

This clone was recorded only once. The CDR3 DNA follows: TGTGCCAGCAGCTTCGGGACAGAAGGTTCACCCCTCCACTTT. Translation gives CASSFGTEGSPLHF. The chain employs TRBV6-5 and TRBJ1-6, with 7 bases lining up with TRBD1. The germline V gene encodes CDR1 MNHEY and CDR2 SVGAGI. The CDR3 spans 14 residues. The trim removed 6 bases at V and 9 bases at J, leaving 8 bases unmatched.

The genes are TRBV18 and TRBJ1-6, with TRBD1 matching over 7 bases. CDR3 length: 15 residues. The trim removed 5 bases at V and 5 bases at J, leaving 6 bases unmatched. The germline CDR1 and CDR2 sequences are KGHSH and LQKENI. The CDR3 sequence is CASSRTGTDNSPLHF. The CDR3 nucleotides read TGTGCCAGCTCAAGAACCGGGACAGATAATTCACCCCTCCACTTT.

The chain links TRBV19 to TRBJ2-5; D is perhaps TRBD1 (6 bases). Trimming stripped 7 bases from V and 4 bases from J, with 13 bases between. Germline V gives CDR1 LNHDA, CDR2 SQIVND (reference sequence). This CDR3 is 13 amino acids long. CDR3 bases: TGTGCCAGTACGACAGGCTTTTCAGAGACCCAGTACTTC. The encoded protein is CASTTGFSETQYF.

The chain employs TRBV11-2 and TRBJ2-7; 9 nucleotides match TRBD2. Germline CDR1 is SGHAT and CDR2 is FQNNGV. The V gene end was trimmed by 1 base and the J gene end by 2 bases; junction bases not matched to a gene: 6. The CDR3 is 16 amino acids. The CDR3 DNA sequence: TGTGCCAGCAGCTTAGGCAGAAGCGGGGGGACCTACGAGCAGTACTTC. As protein: CASSLGRSGGTYEQYF.

The chain uses TRBV19 and TRBJ1-5, with 7 bases lining up with TRBD1. The CDR3 spans 14 residues. Germline V gene data show CDR1 as LNHDA and CDR2 as SQIVND (reference sequence). V was pared by 8 bases and J by 4 bases, with 8 bases of the junction left unmatched. The CDR3 is CASAHRGLNQPQHF. The DNA of the CDR3 is TGTGCCAGTGCTCACAGGGGCCTAAATCAGCCCCAGCATTTT.

The chain uses TRBV7-7 and TRBJ2-5; D may be TRBD2 (6 bases). The V gene's germline CDR1 is SSHAT and CDR2 FNYEAQ (reference sequence). CDR3 length equals 17 residues. The V and J ends lost 4 bases and 3 bases respectively, with 21 bases between them. As DNA, the CDR3 is TGTGCCAGCAGCTCCACACGAGCTGGGCTAGCGAAAGAGACCCAGTACTTC. Its translation is CASSSTRAGLAKETQYF.

The rearrangement links TRBV29-1 to TRBJ1-1; 8 bases map to TRBD1. Germline V gene sequence: CDR1 SQVTM, CDR2 ANQGSEA. This CDR3 is 11 amino acids long. The CDR3 bases are TGCATCGACAGGGGCATCACTGAAGCTTTCTTT. Its protein is CIDRGITEAFF. The full variable domain, with the rest looked up from reference TRBV29-1 and TRBJ1-1, is SAVISQKPSRDICQRGTSLTIQCQVDSQVTMMFWYRQQPGQSLTLIATANQGSEATYESGFVIDKFPISRPNLTFSTLTVSNMSPEDSSIYLCIDRGITEAFFGQGTRLTVV.

The rearrangement uses TRBV5-1 and TRBJ1-1; TRBD1 might be the D (5 bases). Germline V CDR1 and CDR2: SGHRS, YFSETQ. The CDR3 consists of 15 residues. V was cut by 7 bases and J by 1 base, with 17 bases left in between. The CDR3 reads CASLAQVGANTEAFF. The CDR3 nucleotides read TGCGCCAGCCTTGCCCAGGTAGGGGCGAACACTGAAGCTTTCTTT.